Described below is a single TCR beta chain sequence and its context. What it binds is unknown. This entry comes from a study of cytomegalovirus exposure and HLA in healthy donors. With 60 Vbeta and 13 Jbeta primers, the PCR was carried out. Produced via immunoSEQ multiplex PCR; TCRdb's table is partial and in-frame only. The sample consists of more than 95,000 clones, under 90% of them appearing once. Study outcomes and limitations: Around 160 TCR beta chains were listed as cytomegalovirus-associated. CMV antigen specificity of a few CMV-associated chains was confirmed in vitro. Data from an earlier analysis indicated that most TCR beta V segments were productive either about 90% or about 30% of the time. When analyzed later, a missense DCLRE1C variant was found to be linked to TCR beta V- and J-gene trimming.

V dropped 0 bases and J dropped 4; count of bases not matched to a gene: 1. This CDR3 is built from 15 residues. Germline V lookup: CDR1 SGHDT, CDR2 YYEEEE. This chain joins TRBV5-6 and TRBJ2-3, with 11 nucleotides matching TRBD2. This receptor was obtained from a woman aged 40 to 50 in good health and CMV-seropositive. Sequenced material: PBMCs. As DNA, the CDR3 is TGTGCCAGCAGCTTGGAACTAGCGGGAGCAGATACGCAGTATTTT. This encodes CASSLELAGADTQYF.